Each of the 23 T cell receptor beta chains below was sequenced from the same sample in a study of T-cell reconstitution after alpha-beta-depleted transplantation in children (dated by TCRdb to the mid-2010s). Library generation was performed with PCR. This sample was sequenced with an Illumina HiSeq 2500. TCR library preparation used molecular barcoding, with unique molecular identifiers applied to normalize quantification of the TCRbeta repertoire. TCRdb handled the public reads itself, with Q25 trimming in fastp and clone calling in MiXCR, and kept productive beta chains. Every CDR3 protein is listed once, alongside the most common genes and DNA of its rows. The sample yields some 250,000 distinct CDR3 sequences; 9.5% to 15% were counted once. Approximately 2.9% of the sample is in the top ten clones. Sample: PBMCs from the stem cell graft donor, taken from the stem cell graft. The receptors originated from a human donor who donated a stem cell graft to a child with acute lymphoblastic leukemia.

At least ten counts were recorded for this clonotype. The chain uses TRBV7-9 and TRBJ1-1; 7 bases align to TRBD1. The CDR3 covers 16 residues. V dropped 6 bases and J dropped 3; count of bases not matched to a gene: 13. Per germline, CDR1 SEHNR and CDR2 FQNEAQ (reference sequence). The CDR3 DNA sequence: TGTGCCAGCAGTAAGACAGGGCCGCGCGGGTACACTGAAGCTTTCTTT. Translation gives CASSKTGPRGYTEAFF.

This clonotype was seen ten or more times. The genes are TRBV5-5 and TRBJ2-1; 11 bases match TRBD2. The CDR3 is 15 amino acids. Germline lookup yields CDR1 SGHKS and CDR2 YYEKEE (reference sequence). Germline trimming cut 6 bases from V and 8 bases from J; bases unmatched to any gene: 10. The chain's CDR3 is CASTPATSGVDEQFF. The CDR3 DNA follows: TGTGCCAGCACCCCTGCGACTAGCGGGGTCGATGAGCAGTTCTTC.

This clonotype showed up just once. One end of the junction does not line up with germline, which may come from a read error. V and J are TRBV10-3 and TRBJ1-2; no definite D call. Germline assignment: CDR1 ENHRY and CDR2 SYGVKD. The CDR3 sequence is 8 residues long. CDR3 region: CAITAWGF. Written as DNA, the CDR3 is TGTGCCATCACCGCCTGGGGCTTC.

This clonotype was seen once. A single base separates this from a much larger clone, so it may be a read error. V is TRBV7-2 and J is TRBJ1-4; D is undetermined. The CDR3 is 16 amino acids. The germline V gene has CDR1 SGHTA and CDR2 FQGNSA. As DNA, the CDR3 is TGTGCCAGCAGCTTATTTTCGCCAGCAACTAATGAAAAACTGTATTTT. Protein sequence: CASSLFSPATNEKLYF. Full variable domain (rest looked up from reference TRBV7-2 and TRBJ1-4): GAGVSQSPSNKVTEKGKDVELRCDPISGHTALYWYRQSLGQGLEFLIYFQGNSAPDKSGLPSDRFSAERTGGSVSTLTIQRTQQEDSAVYLCASSLFSPATNEKLYFGSGTQLSVL.

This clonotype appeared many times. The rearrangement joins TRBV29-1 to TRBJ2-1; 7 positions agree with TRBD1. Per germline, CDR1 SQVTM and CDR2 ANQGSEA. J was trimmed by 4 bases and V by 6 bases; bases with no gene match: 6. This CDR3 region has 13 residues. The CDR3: CSVEGTAYNEQFF. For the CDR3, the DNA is TGCAGCGTCGAGGGGACAGCTTACAATGAGCAGTTCTTC.

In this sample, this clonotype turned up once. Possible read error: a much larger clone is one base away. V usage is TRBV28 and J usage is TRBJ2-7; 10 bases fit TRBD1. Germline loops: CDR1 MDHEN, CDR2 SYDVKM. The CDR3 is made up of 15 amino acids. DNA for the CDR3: TGTGCCAGCAGCACGGGACAGGGGAAATTCTACGGGCAGTACTTC. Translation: CASSTGQGKFYGQYF. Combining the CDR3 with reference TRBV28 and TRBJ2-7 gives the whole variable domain DVKVTQSSRYLVKRTGEKVFLECVQDMDHENMFWYRQDPGLGLRLIYFSYDVKMKEKGDIPEGYSVSREKKERFSLILESASTNQTSMYLCASSTGQGKFYGQYFGPGTRLTVT.

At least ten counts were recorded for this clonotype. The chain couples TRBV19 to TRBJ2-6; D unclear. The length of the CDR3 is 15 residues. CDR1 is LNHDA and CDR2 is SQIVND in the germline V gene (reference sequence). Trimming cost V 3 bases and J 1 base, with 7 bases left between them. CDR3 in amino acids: CASSITPSGANVLTF. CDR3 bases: TGTGCCAGTAGTATTACCCCATCTGGGGCCAACGTCCTGACTTTC.

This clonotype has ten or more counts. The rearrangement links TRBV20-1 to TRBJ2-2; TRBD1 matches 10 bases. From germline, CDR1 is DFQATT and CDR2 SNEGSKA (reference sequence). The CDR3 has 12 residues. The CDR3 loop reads CRGQGDTGELFF. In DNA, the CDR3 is TGCCGTGGACAGGGGGACACCGGGGAGCTGTTTTTT.

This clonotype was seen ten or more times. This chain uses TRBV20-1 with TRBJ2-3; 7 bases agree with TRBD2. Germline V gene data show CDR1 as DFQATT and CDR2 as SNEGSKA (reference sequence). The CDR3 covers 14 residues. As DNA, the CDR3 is TGCAGCGCCGCATGGCTAGCGGGCACAGATACGCAGTATTTT. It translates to CSAAWLAGTDTQYF.

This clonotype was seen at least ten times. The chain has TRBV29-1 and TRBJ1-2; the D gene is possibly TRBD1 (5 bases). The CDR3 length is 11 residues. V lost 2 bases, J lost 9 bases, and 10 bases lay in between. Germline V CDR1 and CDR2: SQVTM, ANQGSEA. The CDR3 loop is CSVEHGGSYTF. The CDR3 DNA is TGCAGCGTTGAACACGGGGGGAGCTACACCTTC.

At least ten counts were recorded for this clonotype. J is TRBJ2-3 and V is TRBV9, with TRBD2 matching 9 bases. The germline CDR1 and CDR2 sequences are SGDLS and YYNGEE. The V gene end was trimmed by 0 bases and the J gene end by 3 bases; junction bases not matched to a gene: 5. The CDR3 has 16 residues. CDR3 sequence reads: CASSVELAGNTDTQYF. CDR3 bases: TGTGCCAGCAGCGTAGAACTAGCGGGTAATACAGATACGCAGTATTTT.

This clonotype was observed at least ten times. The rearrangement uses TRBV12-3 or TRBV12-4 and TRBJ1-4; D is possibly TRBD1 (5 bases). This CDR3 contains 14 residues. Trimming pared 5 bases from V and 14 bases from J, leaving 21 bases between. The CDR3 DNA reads TGTGCCAGCAGTAGGACGGACTCAAACGGGGGGCTGTTTTTT. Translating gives CASSRTDSNGGLFF.

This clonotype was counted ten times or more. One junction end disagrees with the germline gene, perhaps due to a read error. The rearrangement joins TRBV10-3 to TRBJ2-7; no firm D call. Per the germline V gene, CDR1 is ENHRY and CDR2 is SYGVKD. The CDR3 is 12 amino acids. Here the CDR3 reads CAISESSGLWGF. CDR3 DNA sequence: TGTGCCATCAGTGAGTCGTCCGGGCTCTGGGGTTTC.

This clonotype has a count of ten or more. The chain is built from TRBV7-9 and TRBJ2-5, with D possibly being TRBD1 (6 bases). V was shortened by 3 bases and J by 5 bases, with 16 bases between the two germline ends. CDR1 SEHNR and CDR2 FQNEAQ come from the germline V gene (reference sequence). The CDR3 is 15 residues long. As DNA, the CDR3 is TGTGCCAGCAGCTTTGACAGGACAGTTGGGGAGACCCAGTACTTC. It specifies CASSFDRTVGETQYF.

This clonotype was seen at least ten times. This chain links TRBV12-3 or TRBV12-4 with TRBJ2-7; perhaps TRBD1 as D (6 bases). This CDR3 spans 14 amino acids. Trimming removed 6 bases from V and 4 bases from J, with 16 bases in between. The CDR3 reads CASRNRDGPYEQYF. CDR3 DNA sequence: TGTGCCAGCAGAAACAGGGATGGGCCTTACGAGCAGTACTTC.

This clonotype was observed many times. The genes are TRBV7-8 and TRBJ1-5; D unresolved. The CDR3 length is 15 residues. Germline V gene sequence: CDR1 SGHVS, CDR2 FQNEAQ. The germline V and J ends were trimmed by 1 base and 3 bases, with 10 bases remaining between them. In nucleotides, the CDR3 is TGTGCCAGCAGCTTAGAAGGCATAATCAATCAGCCCCAGCATTTT. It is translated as CASSLEGIINQPQHF.

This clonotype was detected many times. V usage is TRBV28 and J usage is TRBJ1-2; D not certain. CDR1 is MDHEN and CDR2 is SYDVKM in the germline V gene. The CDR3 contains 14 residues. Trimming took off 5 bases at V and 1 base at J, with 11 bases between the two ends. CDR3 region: CASSPLQVNYGYTF. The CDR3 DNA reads TGTGCCAGCAGTCCCCTCCAGGTTAACTATGGCTACACCTTC.

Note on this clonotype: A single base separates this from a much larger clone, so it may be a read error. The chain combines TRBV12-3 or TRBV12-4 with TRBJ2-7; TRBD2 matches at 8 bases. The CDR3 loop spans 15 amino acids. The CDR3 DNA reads TGTGCCAGCAGTTCTGGGACTAGGTACGCCGACGACCAGTACTTC. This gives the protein CASSSGTRYADDQYF.

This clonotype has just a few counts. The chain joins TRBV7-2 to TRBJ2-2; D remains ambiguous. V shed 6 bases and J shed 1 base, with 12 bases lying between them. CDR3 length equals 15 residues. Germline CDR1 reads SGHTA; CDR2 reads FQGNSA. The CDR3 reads CASSPAGRNTGELFF. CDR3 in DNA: TGTGCCAGCAGTCCTGCCGGACGGAACACCGGGGAGCTGTTTTTT.

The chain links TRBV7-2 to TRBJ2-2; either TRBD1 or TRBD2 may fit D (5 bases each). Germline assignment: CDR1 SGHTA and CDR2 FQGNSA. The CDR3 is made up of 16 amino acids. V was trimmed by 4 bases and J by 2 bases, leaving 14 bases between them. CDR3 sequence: CASSSRRDRNTGELFF. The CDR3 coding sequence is TGTGCCAGCAGCTCCCGCCGGGACCGCAACACCGGGGAGCTGTTTTTT.

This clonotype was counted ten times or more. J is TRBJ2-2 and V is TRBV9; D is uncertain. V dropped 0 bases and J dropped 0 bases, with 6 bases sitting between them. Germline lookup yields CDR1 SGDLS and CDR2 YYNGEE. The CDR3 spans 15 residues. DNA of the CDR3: TGTGCCAGCAGCGTAGGTCAGCCGAACACCGGGGAGCTGTTTTTT. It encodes CASSVGQPNTGELFF.

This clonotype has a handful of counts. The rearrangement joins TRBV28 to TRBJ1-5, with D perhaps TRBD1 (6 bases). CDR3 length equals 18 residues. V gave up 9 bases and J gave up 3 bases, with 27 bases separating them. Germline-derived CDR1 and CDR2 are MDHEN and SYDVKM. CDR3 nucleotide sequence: TGTGCCAGTAGAGGAGAACGCGGGGGGCGCGTAGTCAATCAGCCCCAGCATTTT. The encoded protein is CASRGERGGRVVNQPQHF.

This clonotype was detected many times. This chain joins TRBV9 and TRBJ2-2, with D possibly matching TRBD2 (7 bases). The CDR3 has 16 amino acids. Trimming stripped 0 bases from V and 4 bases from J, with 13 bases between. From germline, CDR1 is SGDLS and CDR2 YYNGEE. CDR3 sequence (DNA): TGTGCCAGCAGCGTAGTTGGGGGGGCAAGCACCGGGGAGCTGTTTTTT. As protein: CASSVVGGASTGELFF.